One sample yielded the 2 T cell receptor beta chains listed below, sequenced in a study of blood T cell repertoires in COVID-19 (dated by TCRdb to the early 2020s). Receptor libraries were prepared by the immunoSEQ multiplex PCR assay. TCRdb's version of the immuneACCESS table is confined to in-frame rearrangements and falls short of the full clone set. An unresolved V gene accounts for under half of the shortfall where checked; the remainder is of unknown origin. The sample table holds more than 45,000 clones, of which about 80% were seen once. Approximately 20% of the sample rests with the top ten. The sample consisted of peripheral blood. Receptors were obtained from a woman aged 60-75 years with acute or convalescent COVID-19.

As DNA, the CDR3 is TGTGCCAGCAGCCAAGATGAGGGCCGAGACTATGGCTACACCTTC. It specifies CASSQDEGRDYGYTF. The chain couples TRBV4-2 to TRBJ1-2; D call uncertain. Germline loops: CDR1 LGHNA, CDR2 YNFKEQ. The length of the CDR3 is 15 residues. V gave up 0 bases and J gave up 3 bases, with 11 bases separating them.

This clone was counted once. CDR3 coding DNA: TGCAGCGTTTGGACAGGGACGTCGGAAGCTTTCTTT. Translated: CSVWTGTSEAFF. This chain connects TRBV29-1 to TRBJ1-1, with 8 bases lining up with TRBD1. Per germline, CDR1 SQVTM and CDR2 ANQGSEA. The CDR3 consists of 12 residues. J was trimmed by 8 bases and V by 5 bases; bases with no gene match: 7.